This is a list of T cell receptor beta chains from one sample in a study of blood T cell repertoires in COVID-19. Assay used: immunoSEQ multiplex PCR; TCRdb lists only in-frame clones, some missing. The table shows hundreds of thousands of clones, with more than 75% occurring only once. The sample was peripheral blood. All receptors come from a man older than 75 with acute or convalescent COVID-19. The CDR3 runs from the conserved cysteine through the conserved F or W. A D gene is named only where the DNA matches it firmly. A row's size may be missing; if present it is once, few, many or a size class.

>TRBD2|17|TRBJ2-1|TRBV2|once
TGTGCCAGCAGTGAAGCAGTACTAGCGGGAGCCTACAATGAGCAGTTCTTC
CASSEAVLAGAYNEQFF
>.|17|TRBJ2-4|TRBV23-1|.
TGCGCCAGCAGTCAACATGACAGAACGTGCTCCAAAAACATTCAGTACTTC
CASSQHDRTCSKNIQYF
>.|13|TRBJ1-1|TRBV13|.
TGTGCCAGCAGCAAACGACAGTTATCTGAAGCTTTCTTT
CASSKRQLSEAFF
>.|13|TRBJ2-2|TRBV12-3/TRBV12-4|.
TGTGCCAGCAGTTTAGTTCGGACCGGGGAGCTGTTTTTT
CASSLVRTGELFF
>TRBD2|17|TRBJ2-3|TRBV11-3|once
TGTGCCAGCAGCTTCGCCGGGACTAGCGGTCCCATGAATACGCAGTATTTT
CASSFAGTSGPMNTQYF
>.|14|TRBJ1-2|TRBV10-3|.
TGTGCCATCAGTGAGTCGGACAGAGTGAGGGGCTACACCTTC
CAISESDRVRGYTF
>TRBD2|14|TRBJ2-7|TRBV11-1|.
TGTGCCAGCAGCGGGACTAGCGGGAGGTACGAGCAGTACTTC
CASSGTSGRYEQYF
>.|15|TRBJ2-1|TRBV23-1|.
TGCGCCAGCATTCAAACTAGTGCTTCCTACAATGAGCAGTTCTTC
CASIQTSASYNEQFF
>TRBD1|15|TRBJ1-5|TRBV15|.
TGTGCCACCAGCGTAGGGACAGGGACTAATCAGCCCCAGCATTTT
CATSVGTGTNQPQHF
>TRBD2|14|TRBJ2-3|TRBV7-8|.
TGTGCCAGCAGCTTCCGCGGGAGCTCAGATACGCAGTATTTT
CASSFRGSSDTQYF
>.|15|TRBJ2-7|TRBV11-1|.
TGTGCCAGCAGCTTATCCGGGGTAAGCTCCTACGAGCAGTACTTC
CASSLSGVSSYEQYF
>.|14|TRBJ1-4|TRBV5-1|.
TGCGCCAGCAGCGGGCAGGCAACTAATGAAAAACTGTTTTTT
CASSGQATNEKLFF
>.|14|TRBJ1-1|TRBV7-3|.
TGTGCCAGCAGCTTGGGCTCAGGGGACACTGAAGCTTTCTTT
CASSLGSGDTEAFF
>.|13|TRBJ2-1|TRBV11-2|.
TGTGCCAGCAGCTTAGTAGAGAGCAATGAGCAGTTCTTC
CASSLVESNEQFF
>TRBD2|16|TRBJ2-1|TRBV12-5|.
TGTGCTAGTGGTTGGATTGGACTAGCGGCCTACAATGAGCAGTTCTTC
CASGWIGLAAYNEQFF
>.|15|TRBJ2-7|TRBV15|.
TGTGCCACCAGCAGAGATCGCGGCAGATCCTACGAGCAGTACTTC
CATSRDRGRSYEQYF
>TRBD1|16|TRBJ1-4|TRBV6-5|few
TGTGCCAGCAGTTACTCCCCGGGACAGGGGTTGCAAAAACTGTTTTTT
CASSYSPGQGLQKLFF
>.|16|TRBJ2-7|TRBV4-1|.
TGCGCCAGCAGCCAAGATCGGTCGGGGGGCGCGTACGAGCAGTACTTC
CASSQDRSGGAYEQYF
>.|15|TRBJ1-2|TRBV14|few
TGTGCCAGCAGCCAGGGTCGGACAGCTAACTATGGCTACACCTTC
CASSQGRTANYGYTF
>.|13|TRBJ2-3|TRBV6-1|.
TGTGCCAGCAGTGAATGGTCGGGGAATACGCAGTATTTT
CASSEWSGNTQYF
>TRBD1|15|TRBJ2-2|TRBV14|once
TGTGCCAGCAGCCAGCTGACAGGGGGAACCGGGGAGCTGTTTTTT
CASSQLTGGTGELFF
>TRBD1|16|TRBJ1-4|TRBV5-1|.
TGCGCCAGCAGCCCAAAACCGGGACAGAGCTTTGAAAAACTGTTTTTT
CASSPKPGQSFEKLFF
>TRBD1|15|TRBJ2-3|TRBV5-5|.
TGTGCCAGCAGCTTTAACAGGGGTCGCACAGATACGCAGTATTTT
CASSFNRGRTDTQYF
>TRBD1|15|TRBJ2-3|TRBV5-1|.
TGCGCCAGCAATTCAGGGGGCTCAAGCACAGATACGCAGTATTTT
CASNSGGSSTDTQYF
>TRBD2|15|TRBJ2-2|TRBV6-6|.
TGTGCCAGCAGAACCGGGACTAGGGACACCGGGGAGCTGTTTTTT
CASRTGTRDTGELFF
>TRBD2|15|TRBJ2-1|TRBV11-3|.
TGTGCCAGCAGCGAGGCTAGCGGGAGATGGAATGAGCAGTTCTTC
CASSEASGRWNEQFF
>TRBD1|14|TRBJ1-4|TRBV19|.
TGTGCCAGTAGTGTACAGGGGGCCGGTGAAAAACTGTTTTTT
CASSVQGAGEKLFF
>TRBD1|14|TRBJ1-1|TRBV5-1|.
TGCGCCAGCAGTACAGGGGGCGGGAACACTGAAGCTTTCTTT
CASSTGGGNTEAFF
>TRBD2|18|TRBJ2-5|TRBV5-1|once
TGCGCCAGCAGCTTGGCCGGGACTAGCGGGAGTAGTGGAGAGACCCAGTACTTC
CASSLAGTSGSSGETQYF
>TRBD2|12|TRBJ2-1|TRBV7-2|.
TGTGCCAGCAGCTTGGGACTAGTGGCGCAGTTCTTC
CASSLGLVAQFF
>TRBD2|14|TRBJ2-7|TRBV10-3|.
TGTGCCATCAGGGGGACTAGCGCCCGACAAGAGCAGTACTTC
CAIRGTSARQEQYF
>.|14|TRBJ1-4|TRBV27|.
TGTGCCAGCAGTTTAGGGCAGCATAATGAAAAACTGTTTTTT
CASSLGQHNEKLFF
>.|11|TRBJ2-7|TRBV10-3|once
TGTGCCACCCAGGACTTGTACGAGCAGTACTTC
CATQDLYEQYF
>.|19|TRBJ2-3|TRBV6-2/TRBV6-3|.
TGTGCCAGCAGTTACTCGACCGACGGACAGCTCCTTAGCACAGATACGCAGTATTTT
CASSYSTDGQLLSTDTQYF
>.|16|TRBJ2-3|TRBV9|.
TGTGCCAGCAGCGCCGTAGCGGTAGGGGGCACAGATACGCAGTATTTT
CASSAVAVGGTDTQYF
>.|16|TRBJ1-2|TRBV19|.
TGTGCCAGTAGTATAGGAGAACAGGGTTTCGACTATGGCTACACCTTC
CASSIGEQGFDYGYTF
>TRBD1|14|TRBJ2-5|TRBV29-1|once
TGCAGCGTTGAGAAGGGGGGACAGGGAAAGACCCAGTACTTC
CSVEKGGQGKTQYF
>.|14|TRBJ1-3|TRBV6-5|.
TGTGCCAGCAGCCCGGGGGGGTCCGGAAACACCATATATTTT
CASSPGGSGNTIYF
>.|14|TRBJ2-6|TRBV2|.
TGTGCCAGCACTCCAGGGCTGTGGGCCAACGTCCTGACTTTC
CASTPGLWANVLTF
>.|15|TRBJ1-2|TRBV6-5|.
TGTGCCAGCAGTTACTCGTTCCAGGCCGGCTATGGCTACACCTTC
CASSYSFQAGYGYTF
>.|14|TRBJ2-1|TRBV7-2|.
TGTGCCAGCAGCTCGCGACAGCCCTTCAATGAGCAGTTCTTC
CASSSRQPFNEQFF
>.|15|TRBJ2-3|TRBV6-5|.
TGTGCCAGCAGAGACGTGAAGCGCCGCACAGATACGCAGTATTTT
CASRDVKRRTDTQYF
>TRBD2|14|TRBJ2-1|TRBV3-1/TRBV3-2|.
TGTGCCAGCAGTCAGGGGCTAGCGGGAAGCGAGCAGTTCTTC
CASSQGLAGSEQFF
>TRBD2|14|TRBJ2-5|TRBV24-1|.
TGTGCCACCAGTGGGGCGGGAGGGCAAGAGACCCAGTACTTC
CATSGAGGQETQYF
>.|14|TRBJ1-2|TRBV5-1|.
TGCGCCAGCAGCCCCGGGACAAGTAACTATGGCTACACCTTC
CASSPGTSNYGYTF
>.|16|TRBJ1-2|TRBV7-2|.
TGTGCCAGCAGCTTTAATCCCCTAGCCAACCTCTATGGCTACACCTTC
CASSFNPLANLYGYTF
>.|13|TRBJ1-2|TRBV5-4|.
TGTGCCAGCAGCACGGGAGTTGCCTATGGCTACACCTTC
CASSTGVAYGYTF
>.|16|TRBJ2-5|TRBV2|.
TGTGCCAGCAGTGAACCTGCAAAGGGAGGGGGAGAGACCCAGTACTTC
CASSEPAKGGGETQYF